Sequencing of this TCR beta chain was carried out in a study of T-cell memory formation after mild COVID-19. About the study: TCR clusters largely stayed donor specific.

CDR1 is ENHRY and CDR2 is SYGVKD in the germline V gene. V was shortened by 8 bases and J by 2 bases, with 18 bases between the two germline ends. The CDR3 spans 15 residues. Each CDR3 protein is one row after TCRdb ran MiXCR on the 5' RACE reads. The data contain hundreds of thousands of distinct CDR3 sequences, roughly 17% of them singletons. This sequence originates from an adult woman who had mild COVID-19 (a few samples of this study predate the infection). Cell type and time point are not known. V and J are TRBV10-3 and TRBJ2-5; D possibly matches TRBD1 or TRBD2 (5 bases each). The specimen sequenced was PBMCs or a T cell subset sorted from them (not recorded which). The CDR3 here is CAIGMEDKHQETQYF. The CDR3, as DNA: TGTGCCATCGGAATGGAGGACAAGCATCAAGAGACCCAGTACTTC.